What follows are 12 T cell receptor beta chains derived from one specimen sequenced in a study of regulatory dendritic cells for organ transplantation. What these receptors recognize is not known. Sorted subsets were CFSE-labeled and cultured approximately 5 days with allogeneic dendritic cells. Assay: immunoSEQ multiplex PCR; the TCRdb copy retains only in-frame clones and omits some. The table lists about 10,000 clones, 80% of them singletons. The sample consisted of memory CD4+ T cells from blood cultured with dendritic cells. The subset denotes: CD45RO+ memory T cells. The receptors were sampled from a human donor in good health.

This sequence joins TRBV19 and TRBJ2-3; no reliable D call. The CDR3 runs 14 residues. Germline V gene lookup returns CDR1 LNHDA and CDR2 SQIVND (reference sequence). V dropped 4 bases and J dropped 4 bases, with 12 bases sitting between them. The CDR3 bases are TGTGCCAGTAGTAGAGGTGGCAGTGCAGATACGCAGTATTTT. Its translation is CASSRGGSADTQYF.

The V gene is TRBV6-5, the J gene TRBJ1-2, with a possible D match to TRBD1 (6 bases). The length of the CDR3 is 14 residues. Germline V gene lookup returns CDR1 MNHEY and CDR2 SVGAGI. Trimming took 6 bases from V and 6 from J, leaving 17 bases between them. The DNA for the CDR3 is TGTGCCAGCAGCCGCCAAGGGGGTTCGGATGGCTACACCTTC. Protein product: CASSRQGGSDGYTF.

This rearrangement joins TRBV4-3 to TRBJ2-3; D may be TRBD1 (5 bases). The CDR3 loop spans 16 amino acids. The germline gives CDR1 LGHNA, CDR2 YSLEER. The V gene lost 1 base and the J gene lost 6 bases, with 17 bases spanning the gap. CDR3 sequence reads: CASSQGWTLGSDTQYF. In DNA form, the CDR3 reads TGCGCCAGCAGCCAAGGTTGGACACTGGGATCGGATACGCAGTATTTT.

The chain couples TRBV5-4 to TRBJ2-1; maybe TRBD2 (6 bases). V shed 3 bases and J shed 3 bases, with 13 bases lying between them. The CDR3 has 15 amino acids. From germline, CDR1 is SGHNT and CDR2 YYREEE (reference sequence). The chain's CDR3 is CASSWGGEFYNEQFF. For the CDR3, the DNA is TGTGCCAGCAGCTGGGGCGGGGAGTTCTACAATGAGCAGTTCTTC.

This CDR3 is CASSFRTGDTQYF. As DNA, the CDR3 is TGTGCCAGCAGCTTCCGTACAGGAGATACGCAGTATTTT. The chain combines TRBV7-9 with TRBJ2-3, with D perhaps matching TRBD1 (5 bases). Trimming pared 3 bases from V and 5 bases from J, leaving 9 bases between. Germline lookup yields CDR1 SEHNR and CDR2 FQNEAQ (reference sequence). The length of the CDR3 is 13 residues.

CDR3 sequence: CASSLVAASGNIQYF. The CDR3 DNA sequence: TGTGCCAGCAGCTTGGTGGCGGCTAGCGGAAACATTCAGTACTTC. This chain uses TRBV5-5 with TRBJ2-4; 7 bases align to TRBD2. The germline CDR1 and CDR2 sequences are SGHKS and YYEKEE (reference sequence). This CDR3 comprises 15 residues. V gave up 0 bases and J gave up 6 bases; unmatched junction bases: 6.

This chain links TRBV4-3 with TRBJ2-1, with a possible D match to TRBD2 (5 bases). The ends were cut back, 0 bases at V and 7 bases at J, with 19 bases in the middle. This CDR3 is built from 17 residues. Germline V gene data show CDR1 as LGHNA and CDR2 as YSLEER. The CDR3 reads CASSQDGGSPSHNEQFF. The CDR3 coding sequence is TGCGCCAGCAGCCAAGATGGCGGTTCTCCTAGCCATAATGAGCAGTTCTTC.

The chain links TRBV14 to TRBJ2-7; D may be TRBD2 (6 bases). This CDR3 has 16 residues. The germline V gene has CDR1 SGHDN and CDR2 FVKESK. Trimming removed 7 bases at V and 4 bases at J, with 23 bases between. DNA for the CDR3: TGTGCCAGCAAATCGAGATCCGGGACTCAAATTTACGAGCAGTACTTC. It specifies CASKSRSGTQIYEQYF.

This chain joins TRBV7-3 and TRBJ2-5; 7 bases are a match to TRBD2. Germline assignment: CDR1 SGHTA and CDR2 FQGTGA. J lost 3 bases, V lost 4 bases, and 8 bases had no gene match. The length of the CDR3 is 15 residues. The CDR3 nucleotides read TGTGCCAGCAGCTCTAACGGGCTAGCGGAAGAGACCCAGTACTTC. This translates into CASSSNGLAEETQYF.

The genes are TRBV7-6 and TRBJ2-5; D is perhaps TRBD2 (5 bases). The CDR3 totals 12 residues. V lost 4 bases to trimming and J lost 5 bases, with 8 bases between them. Germline loops: CDR1 SGHVS, CDR2 FNYEAQ. The CDR3 DNA sequence: TGTGCCAGCAGCTCTGCTAGCGAGACCCAGTACTTC. Translation: CASSSASETQYF.

As concerns this clone: An end of the junction does not agree with germline; a read error may underlie this. This sequence joins TRBV19 and TRBJ1-2; D is possibly TRBD1 (6 bases). Germline CDR1 reads LNHDA; CDR2 reads SQIVND (reference sequence). The CDR3 runs to 13 residues. As DNA, the CDR3 is TGTGCCAGTAGTATAGGGACAGTCTATGGCTACATCTTC. Amino acids: CASSIGTVYGYIF.

The chain joins TRBV19 to TRBJ1-2; no firm D call. The CDR3 length is 17 residues. V lost 2 bases and J lost 6, with 22 bases in between. Germline-derived CDR1 and CDR2 are LNHDA and SQIVND (reference sequence). The DNA for the CDR3 is TGTGCCAGTAGTATAAGTGGGTCGGGCATTCGACTGGATGGCTACACCTTC. This translates into CASSISGSGIRLDGYTF.